A single sample gave rise to the 27 T cell receptor beta chains below, sequenced in a study of cytomegalovirus exposure and HLA in healthy donors. This PCR relied on a set of 60 Vbeta primers and 13 Jbeta primers. This table comes from immunoSEQ multiplex PCR, and its TCRdb copy is limited to in-frame clones, with some not included. The top ten hold around 23% of the sample, which has 90,000 to 130,000 clones, about four fifths seen once. The sample consisted of PBMCs. These receptors were obtained from a man aged 25-45 years in good health and CMV-seropositive.

The chain couples TRBV7-9 to TRBJ2-5, with 7 bases matching TRBD1. This CDR3 has 15 amino acids. V was clipped by 5 bases and J by 1 base; unmatched bases: 7. Germline V CDR1 and CDR2: SEHNR, FQNEAQ (reference sequence). The chain's CDR3 is CASSPDRDSQETQYF. The CDR3 DNA is TGTGCCAGCAGCCCCGATCGGGACAGCCAAGAGACCCAGTACTTC. The whole variable domain, remainder taken from reference TRBV7-9 and TRBJ2-5, is DTGVSQNPRHKITKRGQNVTFRCDPISEHNRLYWYRQTLGQGPEFLTYFQNEAQLEKSRLLSDRFSAERPKGSFSTLEIQRTEQGDSAMYLCASSPDRDSQETQYFGPGTRLLVL.

V usage is TRBV10-3 and J usage is TRBJ1-1; maybe TRBD1 (6 bases). Germline lookup yields CDR1 ENHRY and CDR2 SYGVKD. Trimming removed 5 bases from V and 7 bases from J, with 11 bases in between. The length of the CDR3 is 12 residues. CDR3: CAISPQQGEAFF. CDR3 DNA: TGTGCCATCAGTCCTCAACAGGGTGAAGCTTTCTTT.

This chain connects TRBV7-8 to TRBJ2-1; TRBD1 agrees at 11 bases. The V gene end was trimmed by 5 bases and the J gene end by 8 bases; junction bases not matched to a gene: 11. CDR1 is SGHVS, CDR2 FQNEAQ, per germline. The CDR3 has 16 amino acids. CDR3 nucleotide sequence: TGTGCCAGCAGCCACCCCCGGGACAGGGGGATTTATGAGCAGTTCTTC. It translates to CASSHPRDRGIYEQFF. The variable domain in full, completed from reference TRBV7-8 and TRBJ2-1, reads GAGVSQSPRYKVAKRGQDVALRCDPISGHVSLFWYQQALGQGPEFLTYFQNEAQLDKSGLPSDRFFAERPEGSVSTLKIQRTQQEDSAVYLCASSHPRDRGIYEQFFGPGTRLTVL.

The chain recombines TRBV7-2 with TRBJ1-3, with 7 positions matching TRBD1. The ends lost 4 bases at V and 0 bases at J; junction bases unmatched: 3. CDR3 length equals 15 residues. Germline V gene data show CDR1 as SGHTA and CDR2 as FQGNSA. Here the CDR3 reads CASSSDRFSGNTIYF. CDR3 coding DNA: TGTGCCAGCAGCTCGGACAGGTTCTCTGGAAACACCATATATTTT.

V and J are TRBV7-9 and TRBJ2-1; 9 bases fit TRBD1. CDR1 and CDR2 from the germline V gene are SEHNR and FQNEAQ (reference sequence). The CDR3 extends over 17 amino acids. After removal of 5 bases from V and 8 bases from J, the junction contained 16 bases not matched to a gene. The DNA for the CDR3 is TGTGCCAGCAGCCCAGGGACAGGGAGTCTCATTTTATATGAGCAGTTCTTC. This sequence encodes CASSPGTGSLILYEQFF.

This clone was detected only once. One junction end disagrees with the germline gene, perhaps due to a read error. J is TRBJ1-5 and V is TRBV28; D gene ambiguous. The length of the CDR3 is 14 residues. Looked up from germline, CDR1 is MDHEN and CDR2 is SYDVKM. The CDR3: CASSLSGWVQPQHF. Written as DNA, the CDR3 is TGTGCCAGCAGCTTATCGGGATGGGTTCAGCCCCAGCATTTT.

The chain carries TRBV27 and TRBJ2-7; 7 positions match TRBD1. V was pared by 2 bases and J by 7 bases, with 5 bases of the junction left unmatched. Germline CDR1 MNHEY, CDR2 SMNVEV (reference sequence). The length of the CDR3 is 13 residues. CDR3 protein: CASSLKRGREQYV. DNA of the CDR3: TGTGCCAGCAGTTTAAAAAGGGGGCGAGAGCAGTACGTC.

The V and J genes are TRBV6-1 and TRBJ1-2, with 7 bases fitting TRBD1. This CDR3 is 15 amino acids long. J lost 4 bases, V lost 2 bases, and 7 bases had no gene match. Germline CDR1 reads MNHNS; CDR2 reads SASEGT. The CDR3 nucleotides are TGTGCCAGCAGTGAAATATTTTGGGACAGCTATGGCTACACCTTC. This encodes CASSEIFWDSYGYTF.

The genes are TRBV19 and TRBJ2-5; 9 bases line up with TRBD1. V lost 5 bases and J lost 5; bases outside the gene matches: 12. Germline loops: CDR1 LNHDA, CDR2 SQIVND (reference sequence). CDR3 size: 16 residues. The CDR3 region has the DNA TGTGCCAGTAGTTCCGGGACAGGGAAATGGGATGAGACCCAGTACTTC. It yields the protein CASSSGTGKWDETQYF.

The gene calls are TRBV20-1 and TRBJ1-2, with a tentative D call TRBD1 (5 bases). V was pared by 4 bases and J by 4 bases, with 7 bases between. The CDR3 consists of 11 residues. Germline V gene lookup returns CDR1 DFQATT and CDR2 SNEGSKA (reference sequence). CDR3 amino acids: CSANQGYGYTF. The CDR3 DNA sequence: TGCAGTGCTAATCAGGGCTATGGCTACACCTTC.

V and J are TRBV7-8 and TRBJ1-6, with D hard to call. V was shortened by 4 bases and J by 0 bases, with 16 bases between the two germline ends. This CDR3 is 18 amino acids long. Germline V gene sequence: CDR1 SGHVS, CDR2 FQNEAQ. The CDR3 here is CASSSLGRLSSYNSPLHF. CDR3 sequence (DNA): TGTGCCAGCAGCTCACTTGGGAGATTGAGCTCCTATAATTCACCCCTCCACTTT.

V usage is TRBV16 and J usage is TRBJ1-3; D remains ambiguous. V was pared by 0 bases and J by 0 bases, with 6 bases between. CDR1 is KGHSY and CDR2 is FQNENV in the germline V gene. There are 15 residues in the CDR3. The CDR3 nucleotides are TGTGCCAGCAGCCAATCCTGGGCCTCTGGAAACACCATATATTTT. As protein: CASSQSWASGNTIYF. Full variable domain (outside the CDR3, taken from reference TRBV16 and TRBJ1-3): GEEVAQTPKHLVRGEGQKAKLYCAPIKGHSYVFWYQQVLKNEFKFLISFQNENVFDETGMPKERFSAKCLPNSPCSLEIQATKLEDSAVYFCASSQSWASGNTIYFGEGSWLTVV.

The chain carries TRBV11-2 and TRBJ2-3; 9 nucleotides align to TRBD1. V was clipped by 2 bases and J by 3 bases; unmatched bases: 9. The CDR3 contains 17 residues. Per germline, CDR1 SGHAT and CDR2 FQNNGV. CDR3 sequence reads: CASSLWAGGTGTDTQYF. The CDR3 nucleotides are TGTGCCAGCAGCTTATGGGCCGGCGGGACAGGGACAGATACGCAGTATTTT.

This sequence joins TRBV7-9 and TRBJ2-3, with TRBD1 matching over 8 bases. The germline gives CDR1 SEHNR, CDR2 FQNEAQ (reference sequence). The trim removed 2 bases at V and 4 bases at J, leaving 2 bases unmatched. The CDR3 totals 14 residues. CDR3 coding DNA: TGTGCCAGCAGCTTACTACAGGGGGCAGATACGCAGTATTTT. Its translation is CASSLLQGADTQYF.

The CDR3 bases are TGTGCCAGCTCAGAATATAGCGGGAAGATCTACAATGAGCAGTTCTTC. This encodes CASSEYSGKIYNEQFF. This rearrangement joins TRBV18 to TRBJ2-1, with 8 positions matching TRBD2. V lost 5 bases, J lost 3 bases, and 9 bases stayed unmatched. Germline V gives CDR1 KGHSH, CDR2 LQKENI. This CDR3 is 16 amino acids long. Supplemented by reference TRBV18 and TRBJ2-1, the full variable domain reads NAGVMQNPRHLVRRRGQEARLRCSPMKGHSHVYWYRQLPEEGLKFMVYLQKENIIDESGMPKERFSAEFPKEGPSILRIQQVVRGDSAAYFCASSEYSGKIYNEQFFGPGTRLTVL.

The gene calls are TRBV2 and TRBJ1-3, with D maybe TRBD1 (6 bases). Per the germline V gene, CDR1 is SNHLY and CDR2 is FYNNEI. The CDR3 extends over 15 amino acids. Deletions cut 5 bases from V and 7 bases from J, with 18 bases between. In DNA form, the CDR3 reads TGTGCCAGCAGTATCGTTTGGACAGAGTTGAACACCATATATTTT. Translating gives CASSIVWTELNTIYF.

This rearrangement joins TRBV9 to TRBJ2-7; 8 bases align to TRBD1. Germline CDR1 and CDR2: SGDLS and YYNGEE. The CDR3 sequence is 17 residues long. The ends lost 0 bases at V and 5 bases at J; junction bases unmatched: 13. The CDR3 reads CASSVGSGGRGYDEQYF. DNA of the CDR3: TGTGCCAGCAGCGTAGGATCAGGGGGCAGGGGGTACGACGAGCAGTACTTC.

The rearrangement uses TRBV5-4 and TRBJ1-2; D call uncertain. V dropped 0 bases and J dropped 8 bases, with 11 bases sitting between them. The CDR3 sequence is 13 residues long. Germline lookup yields CDR1 SGHNT and CDR2 YYREEE (reference sequence). The CDR3 DNA reads TGTGCCAGCAGCTTGGTTGAGGGTCAAGGCTACACCTTC. Amino acid sequence: CASSLVEGQGYTF.

The V and J genes are TRBV28 and TRBJ1-5; possible D gene TRBD1, 6 bases. Germline V gives CDR1 MDHEN, CDR2 SYDVKM. CDR3 length: 14 residues. The germline V and J ends were trimmed by 5 bases and 6 bases, with 14 bases remaining between them. The CDR3 coding sequence is TGTGCCAGCAGTGGAGGGGGGGGGATTCAGCCCCAGCATTTT. This translates into CASSGGGGIQPQHF. Together with reference TRBV28 and TRBJ1-5, the CDR3 gives the full variable domain: DVKVTQSSRYLVKRTGEKVFLECVQDMDHENMFWYRQDPGLGLRLIYFSYDVKMKEKGDIPEGYSVSREKKERFSLILESASTNQTSMYLCASSGGGGIQPQHFGDGTRLSIL.

The J gene is TRBJ1-1, the V gene TRBV6-1; D perhaps matches TRBD1 (5 bases). Germline V gene data show CDR1 as MNHNS and CDR2 as SASEGT. Trimming pared 7 bases from V and 0 bases from J, leaving 12 bases between. This CDR3 contains 14 residues. The CDR3 loop is CASMVQALNTEAFF. In DNA, the CDR3 is TGTGCCAGCATGGTACAGGCCCTGAACACTGAAGCTTTCTTT.

The chain couples TRBV5-1 to TRBJ1-2; the D gene is possibly TRBD1 (6 bases). The ends were cut back, 6 bases at V and 4 bases at J, with 31 bases in the middle. The germline V gene encodes CDR1 SGHRS and CDR2 YFSETQ. This CDR3 is built from 19 residues. The CDR3 DNA sequence: TGCGCCAGCACTTTCAGCCGGCCGGGACAATGGGCCCCCTCCTATGGCTACACCTTC. As protein: CASTFSRPGQWAPSYGYTF.

The CDR3 coding sequence is TGCGCCAGCAGCTTGATGCGGGGGGAAGAGACCCAGTACTTC. Translated, it gives CASSLMRGEETQYF. The J gene is TRBJ2-5, the V gene TRBV5-1, with 8 bases lining up with TRBD2. Germline CDR1 and CDR2: SGHRS and YFSETQ. The CDR3 extends over 14 amino acids. The trim removed 1 base at V and 3 bases at J, leaving 2 bases unmatched.

The rearrangement links TRBV5-1 to TRBJ1-6, with 7 bases fitting TRBD1. Germline CDR1 reads SGHRS; CDR2 reads YFSETQ. The CDR3 consists of 14 residues. Losses at the gene ends were 3 bases for V and 7 bases for J; bases not matched to a gene: 4. In DNA, the CDR3 is TGCGCCAGCAGCTCCGGGACAGTAAATTCACCCCTCCACTTT. It encodes CASSSGTVNSPLHF.

The chain has TRBV28 and TRBJ1-2, with 8 bases aligning to TRBD1. Germline CDR1 is MDHEN and CDR2 is SYDVKM. This CDR3 spans 14 amino acids. With 2 bases clipped from V and 2 bases from J, the junction kept 1 base outside the gene matches. In nucleotides, the CDR3 is TGTGCCAGCAGTTTAACAGGGGGAAACTATGGCTACACCTTC. Its translation is CASSLTGGNYGYTF.

The V and J genes are TRBV29-1 and TRBJ2-1; D perhaps matches TRBD1 (5 bases). The germline V gene encodes CDR1 SQVTM and CDR2 ANQGSEA. Trimming pared 4 bases from V and 4 bases from J, leaving 14 bases between. The CDR3 has 14 amino acids. Here the CDR3 reads CSVVVQRGYNEQFF. CDR3 coding DNA: TGCAGCGTTGTAGTGCAAAGGGGTTACAATGAGCAGTTCTTC.

V usage is TRBV6-6 and J usage is TRBJ2-1; maybe TRBD2 (5 bases). Looked up from germline, CDR1 is MNHNY and CDR2 is SVGAGI (reference sequence). This CDR3 comprises 16 residues. Trimming stripped 6 bases from V and 4 bases from J, with 19 bases between. The CDR3 spells CASSYPAQRRYNEQFF. The CDR3 DNA is TGTGCCAGCAGCTATCCCGCCCAGCGGCGGTACAATGAGCAGTTCTTC.

Concerning this clone itself: The junction differs from germline at one of its ends, possibly a read error. This chain links TRBV30 with TRBJ1-2; D gene uncertain. This CDR3 contains 10 residues. Germline assignment: CDR1 GTSNPN and CDR2 SVGIG (reference sequence). CDR3 amino acids: CAWSLNEAAF. In DNA form, the CDR3 reads TGTGCCTGGAGCCTCAACGAGGCAGCCTTC.